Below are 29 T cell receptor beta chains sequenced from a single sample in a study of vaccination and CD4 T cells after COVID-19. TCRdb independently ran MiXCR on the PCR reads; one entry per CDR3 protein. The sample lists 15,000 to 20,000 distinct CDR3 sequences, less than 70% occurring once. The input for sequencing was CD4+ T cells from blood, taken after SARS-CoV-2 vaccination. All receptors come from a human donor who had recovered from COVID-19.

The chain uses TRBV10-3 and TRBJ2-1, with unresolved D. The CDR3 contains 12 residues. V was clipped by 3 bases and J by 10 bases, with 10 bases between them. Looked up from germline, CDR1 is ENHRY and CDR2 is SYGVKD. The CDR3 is CAISERTEEQFF. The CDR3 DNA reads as TGTGCCATCAGTGAACGGACCGAGGAGCAGTTCTTC.

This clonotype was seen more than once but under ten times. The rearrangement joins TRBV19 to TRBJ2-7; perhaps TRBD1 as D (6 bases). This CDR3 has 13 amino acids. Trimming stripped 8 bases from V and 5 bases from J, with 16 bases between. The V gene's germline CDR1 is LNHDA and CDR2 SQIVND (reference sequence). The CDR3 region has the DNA TGTGCCAGTGGTAACCAGGGGTCCCACGAGCAGTACTTC. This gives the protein CASGNQGSHEQYF.

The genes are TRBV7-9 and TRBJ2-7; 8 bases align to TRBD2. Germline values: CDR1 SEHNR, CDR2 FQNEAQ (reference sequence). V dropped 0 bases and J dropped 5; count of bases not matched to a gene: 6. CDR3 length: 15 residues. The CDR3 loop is CASSLAASGSNEQYF. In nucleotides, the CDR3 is TGTGCCAGCAGCTTAGCAGCGAGCGGGAGTAACGAGCAGTACTTC.

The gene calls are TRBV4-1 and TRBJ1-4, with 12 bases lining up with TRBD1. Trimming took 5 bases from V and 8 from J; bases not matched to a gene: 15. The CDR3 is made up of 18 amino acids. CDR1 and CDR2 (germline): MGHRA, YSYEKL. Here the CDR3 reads CASSTQVTSGTGGEKLFF. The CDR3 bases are TGCGCCAGCAGCACACAAGTAACGTCCGGGACAGGGGGCGAAAAACTGTTTTTT.

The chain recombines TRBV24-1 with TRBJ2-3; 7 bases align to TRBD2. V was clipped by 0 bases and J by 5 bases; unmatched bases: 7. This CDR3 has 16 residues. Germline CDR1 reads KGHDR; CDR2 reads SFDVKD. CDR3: CATSDLSAGEIDTQYF. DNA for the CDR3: TGTGCCACCAGTGATTTGTCCGCGGGAGAAATAGATACGCAGTATTTT.

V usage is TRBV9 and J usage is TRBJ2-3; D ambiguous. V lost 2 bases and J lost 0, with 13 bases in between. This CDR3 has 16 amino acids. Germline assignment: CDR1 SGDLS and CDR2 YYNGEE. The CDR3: CASSVGPTLSTDTQYF. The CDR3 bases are TGTGCCAGCAGCGTCGGACCGACTTTAAGCACAGATACGCAGTATTTT.

The CDR3 region is CASSPDTSYGYTF. The CDR3 DNA is TGCGCCAGCAGTCCCGACACGTCTTATGGCTACACCTTC. The rearrangement uses TRBV4-1 and TRBJ1-2; D gene unclear. The CDR3 contains 13 residues. Per the germline V gene, CDR1 is MGHRA and CDR2 is YSYEKL. V shed 6 bases and J shed 5 bases, with 13 bases lying between them.

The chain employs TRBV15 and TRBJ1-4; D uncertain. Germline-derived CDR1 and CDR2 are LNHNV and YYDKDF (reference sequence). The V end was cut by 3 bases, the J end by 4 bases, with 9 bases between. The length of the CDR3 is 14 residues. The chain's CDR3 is CATSRKNLNEKLFF. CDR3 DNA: TGTGCCACCAGCAGGAAAAACCTTAATGAAAAACTGTTTTTT.

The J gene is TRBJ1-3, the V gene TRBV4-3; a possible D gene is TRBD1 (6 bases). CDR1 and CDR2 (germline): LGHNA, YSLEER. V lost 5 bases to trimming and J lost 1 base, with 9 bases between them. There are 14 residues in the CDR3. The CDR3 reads CASSSDSSGNTIYF. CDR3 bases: TGCGCCAGCAGCTCGGACAGTTCTGGAAACACCATATATTTT.

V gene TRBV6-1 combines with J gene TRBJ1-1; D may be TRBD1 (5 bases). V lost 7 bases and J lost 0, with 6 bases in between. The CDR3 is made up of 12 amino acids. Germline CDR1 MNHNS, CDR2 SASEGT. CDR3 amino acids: CASKGVNTEAFF. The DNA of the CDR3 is TGTGCCAGCAAAGGGGTGAACACTGAAGCTTTCTTT.

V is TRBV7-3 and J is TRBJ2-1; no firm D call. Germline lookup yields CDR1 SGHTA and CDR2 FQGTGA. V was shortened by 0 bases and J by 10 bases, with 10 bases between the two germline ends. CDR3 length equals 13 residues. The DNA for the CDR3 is TGTGCCAGCAGCTTAACACGGTCTCAGGAGCAGTTCTTC. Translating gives CASSLTRSQEQFF.

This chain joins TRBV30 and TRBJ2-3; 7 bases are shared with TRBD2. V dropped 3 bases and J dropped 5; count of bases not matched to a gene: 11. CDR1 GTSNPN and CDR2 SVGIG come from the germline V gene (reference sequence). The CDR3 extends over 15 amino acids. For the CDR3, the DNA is TGTGCCTGGAGAAGGGGCGGGAGTAATGTAGATACGCAGTATTTT. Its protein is CAWRRGGSNVDTQYF.

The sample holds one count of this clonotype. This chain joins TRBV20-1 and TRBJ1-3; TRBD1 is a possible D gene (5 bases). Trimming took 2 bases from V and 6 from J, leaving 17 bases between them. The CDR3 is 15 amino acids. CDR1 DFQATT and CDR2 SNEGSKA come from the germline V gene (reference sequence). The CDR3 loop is CSARPSGRELNTIYF. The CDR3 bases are TGCAGTGCTAGACCTTCGGGACGGGAGCTAAACACCATATATTTT.

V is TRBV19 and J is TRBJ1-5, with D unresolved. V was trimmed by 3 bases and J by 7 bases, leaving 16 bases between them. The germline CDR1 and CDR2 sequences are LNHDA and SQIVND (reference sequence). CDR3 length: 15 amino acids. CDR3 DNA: TGTGCCAGTAGTATTGGCTGGGGTAGCGGACAGCCCCAGCATTTT. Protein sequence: CASSIGWGSGQPQHF.

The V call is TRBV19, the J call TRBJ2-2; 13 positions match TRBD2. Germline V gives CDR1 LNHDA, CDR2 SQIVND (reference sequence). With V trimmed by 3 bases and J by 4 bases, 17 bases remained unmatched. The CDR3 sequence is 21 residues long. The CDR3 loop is CASSIVGLTSGRRWSTGELFF. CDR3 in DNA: TGTGCCAGTAGTATCGTCGGTCTGACTAGCGGGAGGCGGTGGAGCACCGGGGAGCTGTTTTTT.

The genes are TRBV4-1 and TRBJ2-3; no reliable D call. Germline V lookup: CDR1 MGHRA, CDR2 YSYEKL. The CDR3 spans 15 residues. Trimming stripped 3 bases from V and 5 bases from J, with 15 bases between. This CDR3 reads CASSHPLRRGDTQYF. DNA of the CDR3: TGCGCCAGCAGCCACCCCCTTCGGAGAGGAGATACGCAGTATTTT.

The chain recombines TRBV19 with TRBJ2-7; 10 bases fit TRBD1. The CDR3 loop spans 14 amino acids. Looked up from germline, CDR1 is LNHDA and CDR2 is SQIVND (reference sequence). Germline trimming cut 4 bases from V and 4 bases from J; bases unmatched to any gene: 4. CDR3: CASSTGTGAYEQYF. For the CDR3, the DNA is TGTGCCAGTAGTACCGGGACAGGGGCTTACGAGCAGTACTTC.

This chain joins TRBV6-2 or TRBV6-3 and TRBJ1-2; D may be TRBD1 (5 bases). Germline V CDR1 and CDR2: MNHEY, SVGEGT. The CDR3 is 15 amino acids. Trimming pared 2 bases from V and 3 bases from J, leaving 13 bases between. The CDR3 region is CASSYEGLLHYGYTF. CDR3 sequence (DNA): TGTGCCAGCAGTTACGAGGGACTTCTTCACTATGGCTACACCTTC.

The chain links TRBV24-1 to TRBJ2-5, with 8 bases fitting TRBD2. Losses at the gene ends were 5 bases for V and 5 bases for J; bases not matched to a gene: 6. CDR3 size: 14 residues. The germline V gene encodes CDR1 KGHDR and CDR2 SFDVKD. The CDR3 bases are TGTGCCACCAGTGCCACGGGAGGGAGGGAGACCCAGTACTTC. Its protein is CATSATGGRETQYF.

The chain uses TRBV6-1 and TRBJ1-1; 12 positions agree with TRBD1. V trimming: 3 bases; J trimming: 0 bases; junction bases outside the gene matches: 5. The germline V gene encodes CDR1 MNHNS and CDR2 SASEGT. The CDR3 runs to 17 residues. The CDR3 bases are TGTGCCAGCAGTGAGGGACAGGGGGCACCCATGAACACTGAAGCTTTCTTT. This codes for CASSEGQGAPMNTEAFF.

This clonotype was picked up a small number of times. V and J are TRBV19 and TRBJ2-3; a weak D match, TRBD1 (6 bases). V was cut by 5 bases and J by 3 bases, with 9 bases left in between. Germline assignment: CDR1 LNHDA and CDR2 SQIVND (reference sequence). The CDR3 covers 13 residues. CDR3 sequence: CASSWTATDTQYF. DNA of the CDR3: TGTGCCAGTAGTTGGACAGCGACAGATACGCAGTATTTT.

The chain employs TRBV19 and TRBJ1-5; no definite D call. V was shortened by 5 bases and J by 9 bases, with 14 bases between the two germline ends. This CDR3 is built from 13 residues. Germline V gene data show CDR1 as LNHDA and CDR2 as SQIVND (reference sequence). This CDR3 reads CASSFYVMWPQHF. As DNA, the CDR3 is TGTGCCAGTAGTTTTTATGTGATGTGGCCCCAGCATTTT.

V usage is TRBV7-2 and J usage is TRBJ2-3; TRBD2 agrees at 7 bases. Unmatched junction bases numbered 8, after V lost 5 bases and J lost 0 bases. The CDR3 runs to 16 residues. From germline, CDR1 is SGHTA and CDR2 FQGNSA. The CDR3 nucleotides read TGTGCCAGCAGCCAGAGTCGCGGGAGAAGCACAGATACGCAGTATTTT. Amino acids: CASSQSRGRSTDTQYF.

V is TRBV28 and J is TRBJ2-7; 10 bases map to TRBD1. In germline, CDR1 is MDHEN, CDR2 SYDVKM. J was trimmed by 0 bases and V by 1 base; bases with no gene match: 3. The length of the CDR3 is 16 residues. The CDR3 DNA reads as TGTGCCAGCAGTTTATATGGGACAGGGGTCTCCTACGAGCAGTACTTC. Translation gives CASSLYGTGVSYEQYF. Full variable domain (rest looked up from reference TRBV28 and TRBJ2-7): DVKVTQSSRYLVKRTGEKVFLECVQDMDHENMFWYRQDPGLGLRLIYFSYDVKMKEKGDIPEGYSVSREKKERFSLILESASTNQTSMYLCASSLYGTGVSYEQYFGPGTRLTVT.

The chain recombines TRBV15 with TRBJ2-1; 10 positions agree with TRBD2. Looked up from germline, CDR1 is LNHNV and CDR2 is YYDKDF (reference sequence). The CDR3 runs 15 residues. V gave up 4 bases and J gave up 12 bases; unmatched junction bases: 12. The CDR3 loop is CATSKPGLAVPTQFF. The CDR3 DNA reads TGTGCCACCAGCAAACCTGGACTAGCGGTCCCGACGCAGTTCTTC.

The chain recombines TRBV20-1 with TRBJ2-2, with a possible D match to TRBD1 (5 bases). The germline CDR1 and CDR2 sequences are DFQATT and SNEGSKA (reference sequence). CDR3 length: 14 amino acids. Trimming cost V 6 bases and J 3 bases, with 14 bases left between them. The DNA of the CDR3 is TGCAGTGCCCTACGACGCAGGGACACCGGGGAGCTGTTTTTT. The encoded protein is CSALRRRDTGELFF.

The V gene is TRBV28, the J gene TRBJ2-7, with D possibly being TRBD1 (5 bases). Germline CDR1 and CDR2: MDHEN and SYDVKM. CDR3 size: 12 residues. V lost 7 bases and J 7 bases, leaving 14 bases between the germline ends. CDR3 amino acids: CASKARAREQYF. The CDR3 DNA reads TGTGCCAGCAAGGCCAGGGCGCGGGAGCAGTACTTC.

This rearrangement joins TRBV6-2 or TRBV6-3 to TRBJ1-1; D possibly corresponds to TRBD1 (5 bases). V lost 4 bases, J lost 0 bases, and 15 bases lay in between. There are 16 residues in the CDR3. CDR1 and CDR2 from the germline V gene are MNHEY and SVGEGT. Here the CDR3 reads CASSSPPGRMNTEAFF. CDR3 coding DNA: TGTGCCAGCAGTTCTCCCCCGGGGCGGATGAACACTGAAGCTTTCTTT.

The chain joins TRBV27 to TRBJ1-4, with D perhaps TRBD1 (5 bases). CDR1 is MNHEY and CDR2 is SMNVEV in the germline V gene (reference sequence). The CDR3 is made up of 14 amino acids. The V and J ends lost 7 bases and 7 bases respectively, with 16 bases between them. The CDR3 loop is CASKTDSQPEKLFF. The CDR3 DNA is TGTGCCAGCAAGACCGACAGCCAACCTGAAAAACTGTTTTTT.